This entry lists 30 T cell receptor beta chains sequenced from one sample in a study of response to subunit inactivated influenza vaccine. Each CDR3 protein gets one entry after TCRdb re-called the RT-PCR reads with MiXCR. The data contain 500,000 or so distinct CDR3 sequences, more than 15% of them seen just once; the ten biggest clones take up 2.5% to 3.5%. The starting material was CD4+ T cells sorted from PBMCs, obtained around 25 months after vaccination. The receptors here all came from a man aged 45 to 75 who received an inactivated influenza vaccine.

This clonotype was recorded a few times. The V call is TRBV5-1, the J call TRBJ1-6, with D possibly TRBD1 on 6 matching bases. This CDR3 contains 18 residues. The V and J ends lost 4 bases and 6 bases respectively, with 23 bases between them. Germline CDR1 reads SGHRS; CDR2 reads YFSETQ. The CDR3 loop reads CASSNPPGTSPLNSPLHF. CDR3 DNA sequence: TGCGCCAGCAGCAACCCCCCCGGGACAAGTCCCCTTAATTCACCCCTCCACTTT. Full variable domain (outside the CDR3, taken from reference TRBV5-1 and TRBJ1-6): KAGVTQTPRYLIKTRGQQVTLSCSPISGHRSVSWYQQTPGQGLQFLFEYFSETQRNKGNFPGRFSGRQFSNSRSEMNVSTLELGDSALYLCASSNPPGTSPLNSPLHFGNGTRLTVT.

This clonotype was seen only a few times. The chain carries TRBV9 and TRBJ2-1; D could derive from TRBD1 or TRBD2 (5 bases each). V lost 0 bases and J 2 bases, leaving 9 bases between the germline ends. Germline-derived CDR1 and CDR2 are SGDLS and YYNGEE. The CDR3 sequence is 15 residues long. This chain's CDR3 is CASSVEGTTYNEQFF. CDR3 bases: TGTGCCAGCAGCGTAGAGGGGACCACCTACAATGAGCAGTTCTTC.

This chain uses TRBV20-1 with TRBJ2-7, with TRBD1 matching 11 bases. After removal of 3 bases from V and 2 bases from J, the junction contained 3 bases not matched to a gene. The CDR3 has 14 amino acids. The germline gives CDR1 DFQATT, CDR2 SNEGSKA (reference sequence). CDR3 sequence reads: CSARPGQGAYEQYF. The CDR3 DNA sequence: TGCAGTGCTAGGCCGGGACAGGGGGCCTACGAGCAGTACTTC.

CDR3 nucleotide sequence: TGTGCCAGCAGCTTAGGTCTCGAGCGGGACGCAGATACGCAGTATTTT. This encodes CASSLGLERDADTQYF. The chain uses TRBV7-3 and TRBJ2-3; TRBD2 agrees at 7 bases. Per the germline V gene, CDR1 is SGHTA and CDR2 is FQGTGA. The CDR3 length is 16 residues. The junction had 9 bases not matched to a gene; V was cut back by 2 bases and J by 4 bases. Complete variable domain (other parts from reference TRBV7-3 and TRBJ2-3): GAGVSQTPSNKVTEKGKYVELRCDPISGHTALYWYRQSLGQGPEFLIYFQGTGAADDSGLPNDRFFAVRPEGSVSTLKIQRTERGDSAVYLCASSLGLERDADTQYFGPGTRLTVL.

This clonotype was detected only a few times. CDR3 bases: TGTGCCAGCAGTGAATGGACAGGGAAATCCTACGAGCAGTACTTC. It translates to CASSEWTGKSYEQYF. This chain uses TRBV25-1 with TRBJ2-7; 8 nucleotides match TRBD1. This CDR3 region has 15 residues. Germline CDR1 reads MGHDK; CDR2 reads SYGVNS. The J segment lost 1 base and the V segment lost 1 base, leaving 3 bases of the junction unmatched.

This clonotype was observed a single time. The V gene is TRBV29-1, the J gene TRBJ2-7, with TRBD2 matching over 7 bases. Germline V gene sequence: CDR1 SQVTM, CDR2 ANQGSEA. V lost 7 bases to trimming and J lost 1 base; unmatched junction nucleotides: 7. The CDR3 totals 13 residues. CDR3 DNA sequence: TGCAGCGCACTAGCGACTCCATCCTACGAGCAGTACTTC. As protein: CSALATPSYEQYF.

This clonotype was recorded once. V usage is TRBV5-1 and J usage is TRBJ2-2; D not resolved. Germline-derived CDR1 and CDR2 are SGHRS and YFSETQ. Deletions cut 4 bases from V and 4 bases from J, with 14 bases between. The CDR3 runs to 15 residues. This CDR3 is CASSPDGRSTGELFF. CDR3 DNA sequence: TGCGCCAGCAGCCCGGACGGCAGATCCACCGGGGAGCTGTTTTTT.

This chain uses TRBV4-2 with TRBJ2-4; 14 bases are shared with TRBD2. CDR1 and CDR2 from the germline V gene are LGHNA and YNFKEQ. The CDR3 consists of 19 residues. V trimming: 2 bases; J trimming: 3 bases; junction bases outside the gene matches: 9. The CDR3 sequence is CASSQLGLAGGVGKNIQYF. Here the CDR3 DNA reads TGTGCCAGCAGCCAACTAGGACTAGCGGGAGGAGTAGGCAAAAACATTCAGTACTTC.

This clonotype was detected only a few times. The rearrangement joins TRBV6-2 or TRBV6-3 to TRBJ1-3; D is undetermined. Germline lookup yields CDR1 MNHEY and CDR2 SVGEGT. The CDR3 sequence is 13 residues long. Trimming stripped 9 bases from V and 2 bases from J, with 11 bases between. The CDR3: CASQRTAGNTIYF. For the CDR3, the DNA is TGTGCCAGTCAACGGACCGCTGGAAACACCATATATTTT.

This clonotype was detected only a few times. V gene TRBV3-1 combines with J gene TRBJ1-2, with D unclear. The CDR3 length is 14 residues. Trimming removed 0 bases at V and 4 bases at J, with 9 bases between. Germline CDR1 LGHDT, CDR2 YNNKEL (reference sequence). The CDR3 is CASSQEGRSYGYTF. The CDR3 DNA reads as TGTGCCAGCAGCCAAGAGGGCAGAAGCTATGGCTACACCTTC.

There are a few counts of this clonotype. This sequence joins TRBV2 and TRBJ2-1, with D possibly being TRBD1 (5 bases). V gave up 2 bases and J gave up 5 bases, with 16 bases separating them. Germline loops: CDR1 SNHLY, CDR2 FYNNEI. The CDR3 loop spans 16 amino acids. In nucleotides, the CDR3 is TGTGCCAGCAGTGAACATCCTGGACAAACTAACAATGAGCAGTTCTTC. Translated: CASSEHPGQTNNEQFF.

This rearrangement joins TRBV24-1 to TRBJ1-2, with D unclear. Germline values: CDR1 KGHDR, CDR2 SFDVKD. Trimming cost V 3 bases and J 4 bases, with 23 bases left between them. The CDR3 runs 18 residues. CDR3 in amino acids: CATSDHKSGRPASYGYTF. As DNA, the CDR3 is TGTGCCACCAGTGATCACAAAAGTGGGCGACCTGCGAGCTATGGCTACACCTTC.

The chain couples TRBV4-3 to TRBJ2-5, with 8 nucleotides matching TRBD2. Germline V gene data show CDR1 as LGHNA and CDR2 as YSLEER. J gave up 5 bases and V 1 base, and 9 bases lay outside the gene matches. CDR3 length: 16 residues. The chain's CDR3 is CASSQAIRGGRETQYF. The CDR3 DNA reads TGCGCCAGCAGCCAAGCTATACGGGGGGGCCGTGAGACCCAGTACTTC.

The CDR3 is CATSPKREYEQFF. DNA of the CDR3: TGTGCCACCAGTCCCAAGCGGGAGTATGAGCAGTTCTTC. The chain couples TRBV24-1 to TRBJ2-1; TRBD2 aligns across 8 bases. Germline CDR1 reads KGHDR; CDR2 reads SFDVKD. The V segment lost 6 bases and the J segment 8 bases; nucleotides outside the gene matches: 5. The CDR3 is made up of 13 amino acids.

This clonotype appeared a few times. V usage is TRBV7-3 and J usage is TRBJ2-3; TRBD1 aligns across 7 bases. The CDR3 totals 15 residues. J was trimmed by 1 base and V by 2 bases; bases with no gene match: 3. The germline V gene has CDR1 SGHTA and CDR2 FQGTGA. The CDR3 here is CASSLVGGRTDTQYF. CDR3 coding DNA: TGTGCCAGCAGCTTAGTAGGGGGCCGCACAGATACGCAGTATTTT.

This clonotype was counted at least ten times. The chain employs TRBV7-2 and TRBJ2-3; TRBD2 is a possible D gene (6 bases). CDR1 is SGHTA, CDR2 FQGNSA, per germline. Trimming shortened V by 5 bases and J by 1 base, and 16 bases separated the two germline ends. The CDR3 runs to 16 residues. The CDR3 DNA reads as TGTGCCAGCAGCCCACCTGGGACTGGCCGCACAGATACGCAGTATTTT. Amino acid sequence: CASSPPGTGRTDTQYF.

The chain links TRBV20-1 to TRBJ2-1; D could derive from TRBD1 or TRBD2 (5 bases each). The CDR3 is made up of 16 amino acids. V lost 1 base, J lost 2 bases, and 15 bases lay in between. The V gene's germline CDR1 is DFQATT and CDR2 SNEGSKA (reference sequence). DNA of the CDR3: TGCAGTGCTAGAGTCCGGGGACCCTTTGCCTACAATGAGCAGTTCTTC. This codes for CSARVRGPFAYNEQFF.

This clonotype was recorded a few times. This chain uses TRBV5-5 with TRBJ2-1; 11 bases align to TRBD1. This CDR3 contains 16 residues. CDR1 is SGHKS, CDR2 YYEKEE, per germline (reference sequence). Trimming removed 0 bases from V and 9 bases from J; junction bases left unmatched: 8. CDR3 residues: CASSLGPGQGVSEQFF. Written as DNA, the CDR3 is TGTGCCAGCAGCTTGGGGCCGGGACAGGGGGTTAGTGAGCAGTTCTTC. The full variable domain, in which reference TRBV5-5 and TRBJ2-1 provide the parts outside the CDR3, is DAGVTQSPTHLIKTRGQQVTLRCSPISGHKSVSWYQQVLGQGPQFIFQYYEKEERGRGNFPDRFSARQFPNYSSELNVNALLLGDSALYLCASSLGPGQGVSEQFFGPGTRLTVL.

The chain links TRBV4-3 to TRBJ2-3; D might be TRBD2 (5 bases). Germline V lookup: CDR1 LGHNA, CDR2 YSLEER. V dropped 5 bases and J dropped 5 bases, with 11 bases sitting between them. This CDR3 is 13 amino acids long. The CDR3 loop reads CASSRESGDTQYF. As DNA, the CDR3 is TGCGCCAGCAGCAGGGAGTCGGGAGATACGCAGTATTTT.

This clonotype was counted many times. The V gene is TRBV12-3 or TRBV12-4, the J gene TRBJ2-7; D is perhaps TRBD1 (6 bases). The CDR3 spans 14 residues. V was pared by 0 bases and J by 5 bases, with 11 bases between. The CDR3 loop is CASSLALTGNEQYF. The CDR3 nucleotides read TGTGCCAGCAGTTTAGCGCTTACAGGGAACGAGCAGTACTTC.

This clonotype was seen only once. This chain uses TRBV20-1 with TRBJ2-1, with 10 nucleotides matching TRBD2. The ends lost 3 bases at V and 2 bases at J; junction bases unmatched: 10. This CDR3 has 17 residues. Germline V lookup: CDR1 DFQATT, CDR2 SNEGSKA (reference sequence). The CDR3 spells CSASHNSGRFPYNEQFF. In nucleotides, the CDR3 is TGCAGTGCTAGCCACAATAGCGGGAGGTTCCCCTACAATGAGCAGTTCTTC.

The CDR3 coding sequence is TGTGCCAGCAGCGGCGAGGGGAGTCAGCCCCAGCATTTT. Encoded protein: CASSGEGSQPQHF. This chain links TRBV7-9 with TRBJ1-5; D perhaps matches TRBD1 (5 bases). Germline V gene data show CDR1 as SEHNR and CDR2 as FQNEAQ (reference sequence). V was pared by 5 bases and J by 6 bases, with 11 bases between. This CDR3 region has 13 residues.

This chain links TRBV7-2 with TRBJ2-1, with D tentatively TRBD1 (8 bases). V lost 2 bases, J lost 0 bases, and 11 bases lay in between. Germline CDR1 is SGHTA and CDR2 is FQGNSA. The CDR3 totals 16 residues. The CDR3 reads CASSLHRGGSYNEQFF. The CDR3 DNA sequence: TGTGCCAGCAGCTTACACAGGGGGGGCTCCTACAATGAGCAGTTCTTC.

CDR3 sequence reads: CASNTNPAGASSYNEQFF. The DNA for the CDR3 is TGTGCCAGCAACACCAACCCAGCGGGGGCCTCTTCCTACAATGAGCAGTTCTTC. The V and J genes are TRBV6-2 or TRBV6-3 and TRBJ2-1, with 8 bases identical to TRBD2. V lost 7 bases to trimming and J lost 1 base; unmatched junction nucleotides: 15. Per the germline V gene, CDR1 is MNHEY and CDR2 is SVGEGT. The length of the CDR3 is 18 residues.

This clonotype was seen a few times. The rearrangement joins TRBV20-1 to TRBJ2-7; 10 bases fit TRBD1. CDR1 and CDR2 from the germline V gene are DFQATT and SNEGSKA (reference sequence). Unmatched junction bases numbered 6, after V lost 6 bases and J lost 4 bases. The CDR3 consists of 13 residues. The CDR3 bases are TGCAGTGCCGCCGGGACAGGGGTGTACGAGCAGTACTTC. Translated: CSAAGTGVYEQYF.

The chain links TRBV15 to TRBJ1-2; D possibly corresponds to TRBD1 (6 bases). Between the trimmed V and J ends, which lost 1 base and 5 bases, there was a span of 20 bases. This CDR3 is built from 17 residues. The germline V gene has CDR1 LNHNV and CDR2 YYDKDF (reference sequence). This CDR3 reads CATSRVGLQGRWYGYTF. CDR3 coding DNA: TGTGCCACCAGCAGAGTTGGTCTCCAGGGGCGGTGGTATGGCTACACCTTC.

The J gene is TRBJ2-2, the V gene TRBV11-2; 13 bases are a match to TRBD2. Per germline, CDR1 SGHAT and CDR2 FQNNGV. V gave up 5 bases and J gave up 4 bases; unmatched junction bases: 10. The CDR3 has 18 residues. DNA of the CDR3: TGTGCCAGCAGCATCCAAAAACTAGCGGGAGGGAGCACCGGGGAGCTGTTTTTT. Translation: CASSIQKLAGGSTGELFF.

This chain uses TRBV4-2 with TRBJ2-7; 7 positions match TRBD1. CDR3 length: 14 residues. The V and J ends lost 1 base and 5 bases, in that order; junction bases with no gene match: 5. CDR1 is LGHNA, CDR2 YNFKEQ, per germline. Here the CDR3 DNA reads TGTGCCAGCAGCCAAGTGACAGGGCACAACGAGCAGTACTTC. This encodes CASSQVTGHNEQYF.

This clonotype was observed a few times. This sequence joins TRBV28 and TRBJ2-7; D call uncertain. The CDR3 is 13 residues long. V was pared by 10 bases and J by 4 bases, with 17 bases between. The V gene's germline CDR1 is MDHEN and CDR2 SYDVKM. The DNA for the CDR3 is TGTGCCACCCATTCGGCAACGGCGTACGAGCAGTACTTC. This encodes CATHSATAYEQYF.

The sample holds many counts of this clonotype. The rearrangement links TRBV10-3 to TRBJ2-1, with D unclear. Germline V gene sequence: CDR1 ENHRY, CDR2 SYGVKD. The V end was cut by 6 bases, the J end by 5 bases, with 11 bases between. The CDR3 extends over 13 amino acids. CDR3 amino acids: CAIRQNVNNEQFF. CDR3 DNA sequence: TGTGCCATCAGACAGAACGTTAACAATGAGCAGTTCTTC.